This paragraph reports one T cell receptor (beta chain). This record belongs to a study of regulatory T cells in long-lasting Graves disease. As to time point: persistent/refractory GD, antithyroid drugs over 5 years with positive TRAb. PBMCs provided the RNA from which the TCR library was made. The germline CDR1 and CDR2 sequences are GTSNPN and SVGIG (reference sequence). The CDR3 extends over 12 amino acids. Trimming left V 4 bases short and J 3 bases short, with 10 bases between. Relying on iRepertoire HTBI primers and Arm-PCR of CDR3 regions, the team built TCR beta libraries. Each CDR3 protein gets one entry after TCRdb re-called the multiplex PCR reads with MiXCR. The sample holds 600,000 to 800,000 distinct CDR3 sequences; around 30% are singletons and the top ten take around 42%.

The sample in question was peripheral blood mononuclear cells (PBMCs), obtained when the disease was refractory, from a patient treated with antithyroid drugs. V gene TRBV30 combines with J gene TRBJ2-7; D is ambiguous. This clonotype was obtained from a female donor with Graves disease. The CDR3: CAWTENFYEQYF. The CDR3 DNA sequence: TGTGCCTGGACCGAAAACTTCTACGAGCAGTACTTC.